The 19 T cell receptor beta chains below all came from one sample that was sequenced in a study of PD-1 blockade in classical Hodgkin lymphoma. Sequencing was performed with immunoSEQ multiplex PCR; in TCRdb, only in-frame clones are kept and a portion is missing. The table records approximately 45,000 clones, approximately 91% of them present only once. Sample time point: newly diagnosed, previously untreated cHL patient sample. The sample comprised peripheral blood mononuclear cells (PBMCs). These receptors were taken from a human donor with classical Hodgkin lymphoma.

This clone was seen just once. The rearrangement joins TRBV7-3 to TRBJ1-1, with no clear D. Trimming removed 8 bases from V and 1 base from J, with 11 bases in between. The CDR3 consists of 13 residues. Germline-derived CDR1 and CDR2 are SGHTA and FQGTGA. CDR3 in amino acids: CASGKLSNTEAFF. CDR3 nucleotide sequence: TGTGCCAGCGGAAAACTATCGAACACTGAAGCTTTCTTT.

The CDR3 sequence: CATSRADTHLNTEAFF. In DNA form, the CDR3 reads TGTGCCACCAGCAGAGCGGATACACACCTGAACACTGAAGCTTTCTTT. The chain is built from TRBV15 and TRBJ1-1, with no clear D. V was clipped by 1 base and J by 0 bases, with 12 bases between them. This CDR3 is built from 16 residues. Per the germline V gene, CDR1 is LNHNV and CDR2 is YYDKDF (reference sequence).

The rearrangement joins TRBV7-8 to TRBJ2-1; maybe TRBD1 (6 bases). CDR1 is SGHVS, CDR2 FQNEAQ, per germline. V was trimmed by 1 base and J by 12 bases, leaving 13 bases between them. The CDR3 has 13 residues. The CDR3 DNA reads TGTGCCAGCAGCTTAGGACCACCACAGGGGCAGTTCTTC. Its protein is CASSLGPPQGQFF.

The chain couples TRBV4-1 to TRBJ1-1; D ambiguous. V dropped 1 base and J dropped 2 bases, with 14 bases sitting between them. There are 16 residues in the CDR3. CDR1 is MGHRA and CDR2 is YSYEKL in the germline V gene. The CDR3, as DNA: TGCGCCAGCAGCCAAGTTTTTCCGAGAATCAACACTGAAGCTTTCTTT. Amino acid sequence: CASSQVFPRINTEAFF.

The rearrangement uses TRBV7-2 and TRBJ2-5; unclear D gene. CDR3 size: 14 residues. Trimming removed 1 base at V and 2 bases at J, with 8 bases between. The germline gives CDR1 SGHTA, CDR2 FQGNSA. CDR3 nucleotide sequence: TGTGCCAGCAGCTTAGGTGGGTTTCAAGAGACCCAGTACTTC. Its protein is CASSLGGFQETQYF.

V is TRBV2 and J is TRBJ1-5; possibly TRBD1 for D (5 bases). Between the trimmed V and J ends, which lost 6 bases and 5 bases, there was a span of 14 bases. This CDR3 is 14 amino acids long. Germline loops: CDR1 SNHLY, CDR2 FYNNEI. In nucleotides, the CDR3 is TGTGCCAGCAGCCCAGGGCAGGGCCATCAGCCCCAGCATTTT. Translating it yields CASSPGQGHQPQHF.

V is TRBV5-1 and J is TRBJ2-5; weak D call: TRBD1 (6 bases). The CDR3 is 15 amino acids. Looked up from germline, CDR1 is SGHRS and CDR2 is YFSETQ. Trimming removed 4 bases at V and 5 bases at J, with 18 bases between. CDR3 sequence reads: CASSALGVTGETQYF. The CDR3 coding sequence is TGCGCCAGCAGCGCGTTGGGGGTCACAGGGGAGACCCAGTACTTC.

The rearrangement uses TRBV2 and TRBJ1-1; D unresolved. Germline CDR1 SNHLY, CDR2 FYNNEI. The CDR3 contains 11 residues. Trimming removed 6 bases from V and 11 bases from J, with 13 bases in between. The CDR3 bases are TGTGCCAGCAGATACGGGCTGAGTGCTTTCTTT. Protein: CASRYGLSAFF. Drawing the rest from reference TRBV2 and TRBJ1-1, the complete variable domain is EPEVTQTPSHQVTQMGQEVILRCVPISNHLYFYWYRQILGQKVEFLVSFYNNEISEKSEIFDDQFSVERPDGSNFTLKIRSTKLEDSAMYFCASRYGLSAFFGQGTRLTVV.

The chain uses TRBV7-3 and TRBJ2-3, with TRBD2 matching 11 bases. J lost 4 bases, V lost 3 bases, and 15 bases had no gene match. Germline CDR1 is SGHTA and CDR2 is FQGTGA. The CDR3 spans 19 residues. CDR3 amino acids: CASSFNSGREGFSADTQYF. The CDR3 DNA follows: TGTGCCAGCAGCTTCAATAGCGGGAGGGAAGGGTTTAGCGCAGATACGCAGTATTTT.

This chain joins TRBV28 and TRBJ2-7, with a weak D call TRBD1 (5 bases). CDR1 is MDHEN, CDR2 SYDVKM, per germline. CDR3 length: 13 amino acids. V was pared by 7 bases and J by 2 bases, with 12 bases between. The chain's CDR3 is CASNGAEPYEQYF. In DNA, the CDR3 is TGTGCCAGCAATGGGGCAGAACCCTACGAGCAGTACTTC.

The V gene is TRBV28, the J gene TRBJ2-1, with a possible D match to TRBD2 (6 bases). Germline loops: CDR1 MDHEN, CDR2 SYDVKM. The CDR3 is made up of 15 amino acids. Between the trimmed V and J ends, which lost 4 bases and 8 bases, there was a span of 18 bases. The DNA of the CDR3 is TGTGCCAGCAGTTCCGGGACTGGTGTCGGGCATGAGCAGTTCTTC. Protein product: CASSSGTGVGHEQFF.

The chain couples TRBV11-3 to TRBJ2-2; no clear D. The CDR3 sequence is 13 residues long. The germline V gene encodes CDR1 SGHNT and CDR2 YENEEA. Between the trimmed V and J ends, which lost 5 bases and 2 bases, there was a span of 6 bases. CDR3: CASSLQNTGELFF. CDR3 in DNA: TGTGCCAGCAGCCTACAAAACACCGGGGAGCTGTTTTTT.

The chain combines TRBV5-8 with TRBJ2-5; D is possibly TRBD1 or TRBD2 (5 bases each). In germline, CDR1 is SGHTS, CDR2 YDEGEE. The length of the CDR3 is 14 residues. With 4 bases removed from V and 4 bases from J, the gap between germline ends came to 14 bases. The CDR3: CASSRPRDRETQYF. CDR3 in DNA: TGTGCCAGCAGCCGCCCCAGGGACCGAGAGACCCAGTACTTC.

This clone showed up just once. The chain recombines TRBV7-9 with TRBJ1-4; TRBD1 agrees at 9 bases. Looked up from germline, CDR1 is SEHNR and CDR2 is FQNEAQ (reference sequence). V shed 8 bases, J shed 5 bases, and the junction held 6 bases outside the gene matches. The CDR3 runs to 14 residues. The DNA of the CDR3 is TGTGCCAGCCTTCGACAGGGGGGAAATGAAAAACTGTTTTTT. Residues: CASLRQGGNEKLFF.

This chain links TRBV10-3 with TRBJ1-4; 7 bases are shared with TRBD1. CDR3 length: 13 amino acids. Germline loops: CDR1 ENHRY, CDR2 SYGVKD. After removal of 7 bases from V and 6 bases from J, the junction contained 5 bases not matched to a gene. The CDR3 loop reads CAITSGTDEKLFF. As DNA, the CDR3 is TGTGCCATCACGTCCGGGACAGATGAAAAACTGTTTTTT.

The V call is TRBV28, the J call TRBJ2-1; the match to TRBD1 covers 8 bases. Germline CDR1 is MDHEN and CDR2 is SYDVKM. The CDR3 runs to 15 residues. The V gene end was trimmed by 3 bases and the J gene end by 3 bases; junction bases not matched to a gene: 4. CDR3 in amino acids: CASSLQGANYNEQFF. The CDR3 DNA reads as TGTGCCAGCAGTTTGCAGGGGGCGAACTACAATGAGCAGTTCTTC.

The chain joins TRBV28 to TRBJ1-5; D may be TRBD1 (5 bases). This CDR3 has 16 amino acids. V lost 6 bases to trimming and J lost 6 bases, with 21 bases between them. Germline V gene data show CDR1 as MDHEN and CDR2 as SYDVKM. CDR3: CASSLRGSGSLQPQHF. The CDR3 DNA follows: TGTGCCAGCAGCCTCCGGGGCTCGGGGAGTCTTCAGCCCCAGCATTTT.

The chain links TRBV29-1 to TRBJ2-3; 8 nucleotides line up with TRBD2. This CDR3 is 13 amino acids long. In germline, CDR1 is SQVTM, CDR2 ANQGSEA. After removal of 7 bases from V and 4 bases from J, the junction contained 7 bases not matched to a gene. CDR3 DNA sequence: TGCAGCGCAGAGCGGGAGTGGCCAGATACGCAGTATTTT. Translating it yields CSAEREWPDTQYF.

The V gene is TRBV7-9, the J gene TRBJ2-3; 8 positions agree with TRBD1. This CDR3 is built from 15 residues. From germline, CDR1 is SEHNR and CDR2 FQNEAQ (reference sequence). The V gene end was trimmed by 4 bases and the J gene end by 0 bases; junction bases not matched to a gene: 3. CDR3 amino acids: CASSSQGASTDTQYF. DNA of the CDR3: TGTGCCAGCAGCTCGCAGGGGGCCAGCACAGATACGCAGTATTTT.